These 30 T cell receptor beta chains share one sample of origin, sequenced in a study of blood T cells in healthy people across ages. Then a second PCR, running roughly 7 to 11 cycles, was carried out with a sample-barcoded 5' primer and a J-beta primer mix. TCRdb redid the calling of the 5' RACE reads with MiXCR, one entry per CDR3 protein. The sample contains more than 650,000 distinct CDR3 sequences, over 20% of which appear only once. Sequenced: blood. Receptors originate from a man aged 70 or older in good health.

The V gene is TRBV12-3 or TRBV12-4, the J gene TRBJ2-3; TRBD1 matches at 8 bases. The CDR3 has 15 residues. With V trimmed by 4 bases and J by 1 base, 4 bases remained unmatched. The CDR3 nucleotides are TGTGCCAGCAGTTCCAGGGGGCGAGGCACAGATACGCAGTATTTT. This translates into CASSSRGRGTDTQYF.

This clonotype turned up a few times. The V call is TRBV6-5, the J call TRBJ2-2, with 9 bases fitting TRBD1. The germline CDR1 and CDR2 sequences are MNHEY and SVGAGI. This CDR3 comprises 15 residues. The V segment lost 4 bases and the J segment 5 bases; nucleotides outside the gene matches: 5. The CDR3: CASSSPGTGTGELFF. Here the CDR3 DNA reads TGTGCCAGCAGTTCCCCGGGGACAGGGACCGGGGAGCTGTTTTTT.

This clonotype appeared a few times. The chain carries TRBV28 and TRBJ2-3; 11 bases are a match to TRBD2. This CDR3 contains 17 residues. J gave up 0 bases and V 7 bases, and 9 bases lay outside the gene matches. In germline, CDR1 is MDHEN, CDR2 SYDVKM. CDR3 sequence (DNA): TGTGCCAGCAACGGACTTGGACTAGCGGGCAGCACAGATACGCAGTATTTT. The encoded protein is CASNGLGLAGSTDTQYF. The full variable domain, completed using reference TRBV28 and TRBJ2-3, is DVKVTQSSRYLVKRTGEKVFLECVQDMDHENMFWYRQDPGLGLRLIYFSYDVKMKEKGDIPEGYSVSREKKERFSLILESASTNQTSMYLCASNGLGLAGSTDTQYFGPGTRLTVL.

J is TRBJ2-3 and V is TRBV5-1; TRBD2 might be the D (6 bases). Germline V CDR1 and CDR2: SGHRS, YFSETQ. The CDR3 runs 15 residues. V shed 4 bases and J shed 4 bases, with 16 bases lying between them. CDR3 region: CASSRGAGLADTQYF. As DNA, the CDR3 is TGCGCCAGCAGCCGCGGGGCGGGGTTGGCAGATACGCAGTATTTT.

The chain links TRBV5-1 to TRBJ2-5; possibly TRBD2 for D (6 bases). This CDR3 comprises 16 residues. V lost 0 bases and J 0 bases, leaving 12 bases between the germline ends. CDR1 and CDR2 from the germline V gene are SGHRS and YFSETQ. CDR3 sequence reads: CASSLGLASHQETQYF. In nucleotides, the CDR3 is TGCGCCAGCAGCTTGGGCCTAGCGAGCCACCAAGAGACCCAGTACTTC.

This clonotype turned up a few times. The V gene is TRBV20-1, the J gene TRBJ2-1; 11 bases agree with TRBD2. Germline values: CDR1 DFQATT, CDR2 SNEGSKA (reference sequence). The V gene end was trimmed by 1 base and the J gene end by 7 bases; junction bases not matched to a gene: 12. This CDR3 is built from 17 residues. For the CDR3, the DNA is TGCAGTGCTAGAGGTTCCGGGACTAGCGGAGAAGGGAATGAGCAGTTCTTC. Translation gives CSARGSGTSGEGNEQFF.

The table lists this clonotype with a few counts. The chain has TRBV30 and TRBJ2-2, with 7 nucleotides matching TRBD1. V was pared by 2 bases and J by 3 bases, with 3 bases of the junction left unmatched. Germline CDR1 reads GTSNPN; CDR2 reads SVGIG (reference sequence). The CDR3 has 14 residues. CDR3: CAWSRGGDTGELFF. The CDR3 DNA is TGTGCCTGGAGTCGAGGGGGCGACACCGGGGAGCTGTTTTTT.

This clonotype was seen once. The chain uses TRBV4-1 and TRBJ2-5, with D unclear. Looked up from germline, CDR1 is MGHRA and CDR2 is YSYEKL. This CDR3 is 15 amino acids long. V shed 0 bases and J shed 2 bases, with 10 bases lying between them. The CDR3 DNA sequence: TGCGCCAGCAGCCAAGATCTTGGGGTACAAGAGACCCAGTACTTC. It codes for CASSQDLGVQETQYF.

The rearrangement joins TRBV29-1 to TRBJ2-3; tentatively, D is TRBD2 (6 bases). The germline V gene has CDR1 SQVTM and CDR2 ANQGSEA. Trimming took off 3 bases at V and 3 bases at J, with 10 bases between the two ends. The length of the CDR3 is 13 residues. The DNA of the CDR3 is TGCAGCGTTGAGGAGGCGGGAACAGATACGCAGTATTTT. Protein: CSVEEAGTDTQYF.

The chain carries TRBV7-3 and TRBJ1-1, with D uncertain. Trimming cost V 1 base and J 1 base, with 7 bases left between them. In germline, CDR1 is SGHTA, CDR2 FQGTGA. The CDR3 spans 14 residues. The CDR3 loop is CASSLMSGNTEAFF. CDR3 in DNA: TGTGCCAGCAGCTTAATGTCGGGGAACACTGAAGCTTTCTTT.

There are a few counts of this clonotype. In DNA, the CDR3 is TGCAGCGTTGAAGACAGCCGCACAGATACGCAGTATTTT. Translating gives CSVEDSRTDTQYF. This sequence joins TRBV29-1 and TRBJ2-3; D ambiguous. V lost 0 bases and J 1 base, leaving 5 bases between the germline ends. Germline V CDR1 and CDR2: SQVTM, ANQGSEA. The CDR3 length is 13 residues.

The chain carries TRBV20-1 and TRBJ1-5, with a tentative D call TRBD1 (6 bases). The germline V gene encodes CDR1 DFQATT and CDR2 SNEGSKA (reference sequence). This CDR3 has 15 amino acids. Trimming pared 0 bases from V and 4 bases from J, leaving 13 bases between. The CDR3 protein is CSAREVQGANQPQHF. The CDR3 nucleotides are TGCAGTGCTAGAGAAGTACAGGGTGCAAATCAGCCCCAGCATTTT.

This clonotype has a handful of counts. The V gene is TRBV5-5, the J gene TRBJ2-1, with D possibly being TRBD1 or TRBD2 (6 bases each). The CDR3 is 15 amino acids. The germline gives CDR1 SGHKS, CDR2 YYEKEE (reference sequence). Trimming took off 1 base at V and 9 bases at J, with 17 bases between the two ends. The CDR3 protein is CASSLRGDTTSEQFF. CDR3 nucleotides: TGTGCCAGCAGCTTGAGGGGGGACACAACAAGTGAGCAGTTCTTC.

CDR3 in amino acids: CASSLGGKRERADTQYF. CDR3 DNA sequence: TGTGCCAGCAGCCTCGGGGGGAAGCGGGAGCGGGCAGATACGCAGTATTTT. The chain uses TRBV21-1 and TRBJ2-3; the D call TRBD2 from the table was never checked on the DNA. TRBV21-1 is described as a pseudogene. The CDR3 has 17 amino acids.

The sample holds a few counts of this clonotype. The chain is built from TRBV12-3 or TRBV12-4 and TRBJ2-3; D assignment may be TRBD1 or TRBD2 (6 bases each). Trimming shortened V by 6 bases and J by 1 base, and 14 bases separated the two germline ends. CDR3 length: 15 amino acids. CDR3 nucleotide sequence: TGTGCCAGCAGCCACGGGGGCGCCGGCACAGATACGCAGTATTTT. Translated, it gives CASSHGGAGTDTQYF.

This clonotype has only a few counts. The chain uses TRBV29-1 and TRBJ1-1; no clear D. V was cut by 4 bases and J by 0 bases, with 6 bases left in between. The CDR3 is 12 residues long. The germline V gene has CDR1 SQVTM and CDR2 ANQGSEA. Written as DNA, the CDR3 is TGCAGCGTTGGGGAACTGAACACTGAAGCTTTCTTT. Protein product: CSVGELNTEAFF. The variable domain in full, with the rest retrieved from reference TRBV29-1 and TRBJ1-1, is SAVISQKPSRDICQRGTSLTIQCQVDSQVTMMFWYRQQPGQSLTLIATANQGSEATYESGFVIDKFPISRPNLTFSTLTVSNMSPEDSSIYLCSVGELNTEAFFGQGTRLTVV.

The J gene is TRBJ2-1, the V gene TRBV12-3 or TRBV12-4, with 9 bases aligning to TRBD1. The CDR3 runs 16 residues. With 1 base clipped from V and 4 bases from J, the junction kept 5 bases outside the gene matches. The CDR3 DNA follows: TGTGCCAGCAGTTTAGACACCGGGACAGGGTACAATGAGCAGTTCTTC. It is translated as CASSLDTGTGYNEQFF.

This chain joins TRBV18 and TRBJ2-5; D not certain. V lost 3 bases and J lost 3, with 14 bases in between. Per germline, CDR1 KGHSH and CDR2 LQKENI. The CDR3 spans 15 residues. CDR3 residues: CASSPLSGWEETQYF. The DNA of the CDR3 is TGTGCCAGCTCACCCCTTTCTGGCTGGGAAGAGACCCAGTACTTC.

This clonotype was found a few times. V usage is TRBV4-1 and J usage is TRBJ2-2, with 7 bases that match TRBD1. The germline gives CDR1 MGHRA, CDR2 YSYEKL. This CDR3 contains 15 residues. J lost 6 bases, V lost 3 bases, and 7 bases had no gene match. CDR3 DNA sequence: TGCGCCAGCAGCCACCGGGACAGAGATTCCGGGGAGCTGTTTTTT. Translation gives CASSHRDRDSGELFF.

This clonotype was detected many times. J is TRBJ2-3 and V is TRBV7-2, with a weak D call TRBD2 (6 bases). CDR1 and CDR2 (germline): SGHTA, FQGNSA. This CDR3 region has 16 residues. V shed 1 base and J shed 1 base, with 12 bases lying between them. The CDR3: CASSLVATRGTDTQYF. The CDR3 nucleotides are TGTGCCAGCAGCTTAGTAGCGACTAGGGGCACAGATACGCAGTATTTT. Supplemented by reference TRBV7-2 and TRBJ2-3, the full variable domain reads GAGVSQSPSNKVTEKGKDVELRCDPISGHTALYWYRQSLGQGLEFLIYFQGNSAPDKSGLPSDRFSAERTGGSVSTLTIQRTQQEDSAVYLCASSLVATRGTDTQYFGPGTRLTVL.

This clonotype was recorded a few times. This chain connects TRBV5-1 to TRBJ1-1; D possibly corresponds to TRBD1 (6 bases). In germline, CDR1 is SGHRS, CDR2 YFSETQ. The CDR3 extends over 16 amino acids. V shed 6 bases and J shed 5 bases, with 23 bases lying between them. The DNA of the CDR3 is TGCGCCAGCAACTGGGGCAGGGGATTAAGCGATACTGAAGCTTTCTTT. Translated, it gives CASNWGRGLSDTEAFF.

This clonotype appeared a few times. This sequence joins TRBV7-9 and TRBJ2-1; 9 nucleotides line up with TRBD1. The CDR3 sequence is 15 residues long. The germline gives CDR1 SEHNR, CDR2 FQNEAQ (reference sequence). J lost 9 bases, V lost 4 bases, and 10 bases had no gene match. Written as DNA, the CDR3 is TGTGCCAGCAGCTCGGACAGGGGCCTCACCCGTGAGCAGTTCTTC. The encoded protein is CASSSDRGLTREQFF.

This clonotype was seen more than once but under ten times. This rearrangement joins TRBV5-4 to TRBJ2-5; 8 bases fit TRBD1. CDR1 is SGHNT and CDR2 is YYREEE in the germline V gene (reference sequence). This CDR3 region has 17 residues. J was trimmed by 5 bases and V by 7 bases; bases with no gene match: 19. This chain's CDR3 is CASGHGGQGSNLETQYF. CDR3 coding DNA: TGTGCCAGCGGCCATGGAGGACAGGGATCTAACTTGGAGACCCAGTACTTC.

The chain recombines TRBV2 with TRBJ1-4; D ambiguous. The CDR3 runs 15 residues. V shed 7 bases and J shed 3 bases, with 15 bases lying between them. Germline V gene lookup returns CDR1 SNHLY and CDR2 FYNNEI. CDR3 bases: TGTGCCAGCAACCCTACCCAGGTGCCTAATGAAAAACTGTTTTTT. Translation gives CASNPTQVPNEKLFF. Using reference TRBV2 and TRBJ1-4 for the parts outside the CDR3, the full variable domain is EPEVTQTPSHQVTQMGQEVILRCVPISNHLYFYWYRQILGQKVEFLVSFYNNEISEKSEIFDDQFSVERPDGSNFTLKIRSTKLEDSAMYFCASNPTQVPNEKLFFGSGTQLSVL.

This clonotype was seen many times. The rearrangement uses TRBV3-1 and TRBJ2-5, with 7 bases identical to TRBD2. Germline lookup yields CDR1 LGHDT and CDR2 YNNKEL (reference sequence). CDR3 length: 15 amino acids. V lost 0 bases to trimming and J lost 6 bases; unmatched junction nucleotides: 7. The CDR3 sequence is CASSQDMTGGKTQYF. The CDR3 bases are TGTGCCAGCAGCCAAGATATGACGGGAGGAAAGACCCAGTACTTC.

The chain recombines TRBV12-3 or TRBV12-4 with TRBJ2-2, with a possible D match to TRBD2 (5 bases). This CDR3 has 16 residues. Trimming removed 3 bases from V and 5 bases from J, with 16 bases in between. The CDR3 DNA follows: TGTGCCAGCAGTTTGTGGCTAGCCCTGGTGACCGGGGAGCTGTTTTTT. Translating gives CASSLWLALVTGELFF.

V is TRBV6-5 and J is TRBJ1-1, with D perhaps TRBD1 (5 bases). V shed 6 bases and J shed 11 bases, with 13 bases lying between them. The CDR3 is 11 amino acids. CDR1 is MNHEY and CDR2 is SVGAGI in the germline V gene. In DNA, the CDR3 is TGTGCCAGCAGCTCTCGGGGGAAGGCTTTCTTT. Its translation is CASSSRGKAFF.

The chain carries TRBV7-2 and TRBJ2-3; 8 bases are shared with TRBD2. From germline, CDR1 is SGHTA and CDR2 FQGNSA. V trimming: 5 bases; J trimming: 5 bases; junction bases outside the gene matches: 12. This CDR3 contains 16 residues. Here the CDR3 DNA reads TGTGCCAGCAGCACCCTGAGGATAGCGGGGTTAGATACGCAGTATTTT. Protein sequence: CASSTLRIAGLDTQYF.

This clonotype was recorded a few times. V gene TRBV10-3 combines with J gene TRBJ1-4; D unresolved. Trimming took 10 bases from V and 7 from J, leaving 13 bases between them. The CDR3 runs 12 residues. In germline, CDR1 is ENHRY, CDR2 SYGVKD. The CDR3 bases are TGTGCCACTGCTGCCCCGGGTGAAAAACTGTTTTTT. It is translated as CATAAPGEKLFF.

In its sample, this clonotype was seen many times. Here the CDR3 reads CSQYRRGLCTF. DNA of the CDR3: TGCAGTCAATACCGGCGGGGGCTCTGCACCTTC. The chain combines TRBV20-1 with TRBJ1-2; a weak D match, TRBD1 (6 bases). The CDR3 consists of 11 residues. The V and J ends lost 8 bases and 13 bases respectively, with 20 bases between them. Germline CDR1 DFQATT, CDR2 SNEGSKA (reference sequence).